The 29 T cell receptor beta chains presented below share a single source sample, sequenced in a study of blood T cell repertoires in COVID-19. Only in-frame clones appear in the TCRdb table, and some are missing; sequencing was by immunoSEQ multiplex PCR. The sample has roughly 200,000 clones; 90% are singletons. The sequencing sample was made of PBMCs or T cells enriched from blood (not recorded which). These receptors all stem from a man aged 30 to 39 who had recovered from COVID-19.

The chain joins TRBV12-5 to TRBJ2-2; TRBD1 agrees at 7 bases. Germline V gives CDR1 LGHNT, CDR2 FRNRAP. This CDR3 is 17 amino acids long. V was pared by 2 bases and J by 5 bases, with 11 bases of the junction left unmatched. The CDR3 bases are TGTGCTAGTGGTTTGAGGCCTTGGACAGGAGGAACCGGGGAGCTGTTTTTT. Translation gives CASGLRPWTGGTGELFF.

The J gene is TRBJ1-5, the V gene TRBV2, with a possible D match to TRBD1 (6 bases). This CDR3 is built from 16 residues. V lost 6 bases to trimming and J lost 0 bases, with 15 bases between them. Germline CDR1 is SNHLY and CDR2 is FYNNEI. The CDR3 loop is CASSRLGGVSNQPQHF. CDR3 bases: TGTGCCAGCAGCCGATTAGGGGGGGTTAGCAATCAGCCCCAGCATTTT.

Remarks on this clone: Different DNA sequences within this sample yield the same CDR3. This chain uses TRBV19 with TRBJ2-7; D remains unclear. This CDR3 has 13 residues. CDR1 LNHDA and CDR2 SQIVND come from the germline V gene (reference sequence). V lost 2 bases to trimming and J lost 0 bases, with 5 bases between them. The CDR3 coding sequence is TGTGCCAGTAGTATACAGGACTCCTACGAGCAGTACTTC. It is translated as CASSIQDSYEQYF. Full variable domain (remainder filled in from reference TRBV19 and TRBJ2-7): DGGITQSPKYLFRKEGQNVTLSCEQNLNHDAMYWYRQDPGQGLRLIYYSQIVNDFQKGDIAEGYSVSREKKESFPLTVTSAQKNPTAFYLCASSIQDSYEQYFGPGTRLTVT.

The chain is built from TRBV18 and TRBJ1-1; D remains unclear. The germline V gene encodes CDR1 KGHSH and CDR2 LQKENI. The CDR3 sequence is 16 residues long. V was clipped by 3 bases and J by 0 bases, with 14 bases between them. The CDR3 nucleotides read TGTGCCAGCTCACCGGGGAGGAACTCCATGAACACTGAAGCTTTCTTT. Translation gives CASSPGRNSMNTEAFF.

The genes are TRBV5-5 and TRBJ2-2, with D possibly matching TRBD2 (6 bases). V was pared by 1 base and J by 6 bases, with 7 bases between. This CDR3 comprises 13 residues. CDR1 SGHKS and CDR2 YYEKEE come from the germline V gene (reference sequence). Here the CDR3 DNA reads TGTGCCAGCAGCTTGCTAGCGTCCGGGGAGCTGTTTTTT. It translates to CASSLLASGELFF.

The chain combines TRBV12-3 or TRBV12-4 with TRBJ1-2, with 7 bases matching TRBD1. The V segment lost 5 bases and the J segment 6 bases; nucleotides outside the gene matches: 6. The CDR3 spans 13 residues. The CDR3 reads CASSDRVSDGYTF. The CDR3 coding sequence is TGTGCCAGCAGTGACAGGGTCTCGGATGGCTACACCTTC.

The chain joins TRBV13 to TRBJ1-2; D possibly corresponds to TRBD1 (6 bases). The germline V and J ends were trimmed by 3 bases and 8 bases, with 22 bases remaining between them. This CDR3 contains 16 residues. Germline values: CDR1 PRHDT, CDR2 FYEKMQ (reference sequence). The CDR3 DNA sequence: TGTGCCAGCAGCTTGGAACGGGACAAGGTAACTAGAGGCTACACCTTC. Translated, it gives CASSLERDKVTRGYTF.

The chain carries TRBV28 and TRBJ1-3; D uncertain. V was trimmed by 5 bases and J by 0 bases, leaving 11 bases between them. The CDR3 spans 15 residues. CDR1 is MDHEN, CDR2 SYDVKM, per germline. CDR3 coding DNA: TGTGCCAGCAGTCCAGCCCGGAGCTCTGGAAACACCATATATTTT. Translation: CASSPARSSGNTIYF.

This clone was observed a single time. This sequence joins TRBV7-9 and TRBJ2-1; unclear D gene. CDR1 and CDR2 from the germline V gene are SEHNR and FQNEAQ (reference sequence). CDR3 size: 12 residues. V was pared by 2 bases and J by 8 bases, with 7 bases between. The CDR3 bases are TGTGCCAGCAGCTTACTAGTTTATGAGCAGTTCTTC. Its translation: CASSLLVYEQFF.

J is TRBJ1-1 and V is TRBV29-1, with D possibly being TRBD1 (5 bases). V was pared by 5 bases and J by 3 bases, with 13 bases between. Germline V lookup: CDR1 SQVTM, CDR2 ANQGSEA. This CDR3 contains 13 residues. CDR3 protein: CSVKGLEYTEAFF. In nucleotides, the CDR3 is TGCAGCGTTAAGGGGTTGGAGTACACTGAAGCTTTCTTT.

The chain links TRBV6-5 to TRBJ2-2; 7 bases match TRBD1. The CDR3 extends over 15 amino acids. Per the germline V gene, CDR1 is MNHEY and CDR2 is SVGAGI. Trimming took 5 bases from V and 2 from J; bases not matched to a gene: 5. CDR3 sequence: CASSQTGLNTGELFF. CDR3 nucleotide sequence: TGTGCCAGCAGTCAGACAGGGCTTAACACCGGGGAGCTGTTTTTT.

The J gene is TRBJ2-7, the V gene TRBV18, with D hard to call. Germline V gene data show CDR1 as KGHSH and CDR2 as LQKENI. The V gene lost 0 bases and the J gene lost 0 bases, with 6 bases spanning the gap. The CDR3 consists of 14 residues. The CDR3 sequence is CASSPPSSSYEQYF. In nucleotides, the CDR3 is TGTGCCAGCTCACCACCATCCAGCTCCTACGAGCAGTACTTC. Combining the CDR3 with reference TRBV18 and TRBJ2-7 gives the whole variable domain NAGVMQNPRHLVRRRGQEARLRCSPMKGHSHVYWYRQLPEEGLKFMVYLQKENIIDESGMPKERFSAEFPKEGPSILRIQQVVRGDSAAYFCASSPPSSSYEQYFGPGTRLTVT.

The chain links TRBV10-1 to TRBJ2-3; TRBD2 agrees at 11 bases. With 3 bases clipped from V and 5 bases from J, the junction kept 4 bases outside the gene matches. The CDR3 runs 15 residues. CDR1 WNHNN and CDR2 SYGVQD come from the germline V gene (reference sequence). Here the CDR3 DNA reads TGCGCCAGCAGTGAAGGACTAGCGGGTCGAGATACGCAGTATTTT. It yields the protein CASSEGLAGRDTQYF.

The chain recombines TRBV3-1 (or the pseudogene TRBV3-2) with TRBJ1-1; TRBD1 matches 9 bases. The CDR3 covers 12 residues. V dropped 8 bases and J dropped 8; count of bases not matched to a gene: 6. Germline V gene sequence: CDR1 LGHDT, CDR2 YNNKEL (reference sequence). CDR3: CASRGQGSEAFF. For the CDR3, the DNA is TGTGCCAGCCGGGGACAGGGATCCGAAGCTTTCTTT.

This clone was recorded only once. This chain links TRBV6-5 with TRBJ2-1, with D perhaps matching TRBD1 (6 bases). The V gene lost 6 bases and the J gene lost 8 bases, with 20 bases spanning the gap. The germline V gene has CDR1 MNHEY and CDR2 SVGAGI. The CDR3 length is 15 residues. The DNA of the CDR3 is TGTGCCAGCAGCTTAAGACAGGTTAACCACGATGAGCAGTTCTTC. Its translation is CASSLRQVNHDEQFF.

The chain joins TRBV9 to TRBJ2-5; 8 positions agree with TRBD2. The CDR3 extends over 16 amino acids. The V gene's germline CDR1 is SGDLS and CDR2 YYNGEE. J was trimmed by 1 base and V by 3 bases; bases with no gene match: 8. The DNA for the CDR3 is TGTGCCAGCAGCGGTCTCAGCGGGGGAATCCAAGAGACCCAGTACTTC. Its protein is CASSGLSGGIQETQYF.

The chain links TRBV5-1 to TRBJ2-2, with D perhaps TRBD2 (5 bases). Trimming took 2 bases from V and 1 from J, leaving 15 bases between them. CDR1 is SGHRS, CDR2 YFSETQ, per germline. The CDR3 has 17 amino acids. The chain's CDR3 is CASSLSSGGGNTGELFF. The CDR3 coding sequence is TGCGCCAGCAGCTTATCGAGCGGAGGCGGGAACACCGGGGAGCTGTTTTTT.

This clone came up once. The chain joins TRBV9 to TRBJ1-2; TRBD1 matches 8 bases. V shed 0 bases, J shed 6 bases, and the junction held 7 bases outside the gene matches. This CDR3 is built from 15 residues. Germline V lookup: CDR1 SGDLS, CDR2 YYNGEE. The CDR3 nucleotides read TGTGCCAGCAGCGTAGGGGTTGACAGGGGTGATGGCTACACCTTC. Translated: CASSVGVDRGDGYTF.

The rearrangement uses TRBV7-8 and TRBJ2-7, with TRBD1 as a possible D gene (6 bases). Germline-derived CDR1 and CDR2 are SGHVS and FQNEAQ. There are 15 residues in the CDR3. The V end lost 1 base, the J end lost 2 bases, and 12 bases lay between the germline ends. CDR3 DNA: TGTGCCAGCAGCTTAGGTGTCAGGGGTACCTACGAGCAGTACTTC. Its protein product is CASSLGVRGTYEQYF.

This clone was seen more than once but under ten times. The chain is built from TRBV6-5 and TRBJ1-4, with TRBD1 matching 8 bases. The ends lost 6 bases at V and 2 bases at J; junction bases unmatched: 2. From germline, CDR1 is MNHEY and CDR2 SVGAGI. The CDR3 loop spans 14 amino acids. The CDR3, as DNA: TGTGCCAGCAGGACAGGGGACACTAATGAAAAACTGTTTTTT. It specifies CASRTGDTNEKLFF.

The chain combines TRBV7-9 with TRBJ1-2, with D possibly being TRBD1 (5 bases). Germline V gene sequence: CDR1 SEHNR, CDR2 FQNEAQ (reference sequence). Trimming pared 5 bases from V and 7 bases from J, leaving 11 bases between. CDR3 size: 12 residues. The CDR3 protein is CASSRGTTGYTF. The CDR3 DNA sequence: TGTGCCAGCAGCAGAGGGACTACTGGCTACACCTTC.

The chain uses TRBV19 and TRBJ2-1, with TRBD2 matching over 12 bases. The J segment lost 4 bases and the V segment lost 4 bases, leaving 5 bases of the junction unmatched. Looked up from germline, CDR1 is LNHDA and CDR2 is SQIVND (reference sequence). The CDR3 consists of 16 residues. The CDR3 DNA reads TGTGCCAGTAGTAGGTTGGGGACTAGCGGGTACAATGAGCAGTTCTTC. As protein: CASSRLGTSGYNEQFF.

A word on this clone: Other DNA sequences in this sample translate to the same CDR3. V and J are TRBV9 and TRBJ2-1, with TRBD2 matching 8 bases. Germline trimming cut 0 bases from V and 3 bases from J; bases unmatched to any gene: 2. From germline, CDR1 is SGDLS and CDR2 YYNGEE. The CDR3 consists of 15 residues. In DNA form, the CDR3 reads TGTGCCAGCAGCGTAGGCGGGACTAGCTACAATGAGCAGTTCTTC. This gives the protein CASSVGGTSYNEQFF.

The CDR3 coding sequence is TGCGCCAGCAGCCACGGGACTAATATTAGGCGTAATGAGCAGTTCTTC. Protein: CASSHGTNIRRNEQFF. The genes are TRBV5-1 and TRBJ2-1, with TRBD2 identical over 7 bases. Germline CDR1 is SGHRS and CDR2 is YFSETQ. There are 16 residues in the CDR3. The trim removed 4 bases at V and 7 bases at J, leaving 14 bases unmatched.

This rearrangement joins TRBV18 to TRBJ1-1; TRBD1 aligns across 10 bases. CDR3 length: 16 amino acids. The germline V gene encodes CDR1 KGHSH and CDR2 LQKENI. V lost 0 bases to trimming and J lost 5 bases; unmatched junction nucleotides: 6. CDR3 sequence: CASSPPSRDRGTEAFF. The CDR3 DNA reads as TGTGCCAGCTCACCACCGTCCCGGGACAGGGGAACTGAAGCTTTCTTT.

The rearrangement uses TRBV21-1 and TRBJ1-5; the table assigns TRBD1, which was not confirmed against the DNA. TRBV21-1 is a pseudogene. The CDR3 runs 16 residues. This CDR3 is CASSKLGQGVDQPQHF. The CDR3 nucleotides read TGTGCCAGCAGCAAATTAGGACAGGGTGTTGATCAGCCCCAGCATTTT.

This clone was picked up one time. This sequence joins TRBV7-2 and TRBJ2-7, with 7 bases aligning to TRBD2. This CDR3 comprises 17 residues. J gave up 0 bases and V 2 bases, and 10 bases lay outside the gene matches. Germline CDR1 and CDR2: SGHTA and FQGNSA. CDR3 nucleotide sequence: TGTGCCAGCAGCTTACTTGGGCTAGCGGATCCCTCCTACGAGCAGTACTTC. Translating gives CASSLLGLADPSYEQYF. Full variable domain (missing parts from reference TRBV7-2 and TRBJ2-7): GAGVSQSPSNKVTEKGKDVELRCDPISGHTALYWYRQSLGQGLEFLIYFQGNSAPDKSGLPSDRFSAERTGGSVSTLTIQRTQQEDSAVYLCASSLLGLADPSYEQYFGPGTRLTVT.

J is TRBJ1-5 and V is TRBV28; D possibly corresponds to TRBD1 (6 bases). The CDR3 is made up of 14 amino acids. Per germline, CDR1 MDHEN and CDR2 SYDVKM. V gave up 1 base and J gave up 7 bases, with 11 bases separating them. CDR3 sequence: CASSLYRDSQPQHF. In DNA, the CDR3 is TGTGCCAGCAGTTTATACAGGGATTCGCAGCCCCAGCATTTT. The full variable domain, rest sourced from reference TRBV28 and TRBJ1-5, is DVKVTQSSRYLVKRTGEKVFLECVQDMDHENMFWYRQDPGLGLRLIYFSYDVKMKEKGDIPEGYSVSREKKERFSLILESASTNQTSMYLCASSLYRDSQPQHFGDGTRLSIL.

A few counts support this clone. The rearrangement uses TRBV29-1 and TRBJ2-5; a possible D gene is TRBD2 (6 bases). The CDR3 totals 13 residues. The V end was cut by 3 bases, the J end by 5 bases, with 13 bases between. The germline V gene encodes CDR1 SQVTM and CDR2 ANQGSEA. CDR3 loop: CSVDMGRSETQYF. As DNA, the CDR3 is TGCAGCGTTGATATGGGGAGGTCGGAGACCCAGTACTTC.